This T cell receptor (beta chain) was obtained from a study of OX40 agonist ivuxolimab in advanced cancers. Whole-study context: Patients were treated with ivuxolimab, an agonistic anti-OX40 (CD134) antibody. Three partial responders included one hepatocellular carcinoma patient and two cutaneous melanoma patients. Study-wide results and limits: The CD4+ and CD8+ T cells in the blood had expanded clonally by week 6 at 0.1 to 3.0 mg/kg.

Of note for this clone: Antigen unknown.

Produced via immunoSEQ multiplex PCR; TCRdb's table is partial and in-frame only. The sample consists of fewer than 40,000 clones, 74% of them appearing once. The input for sequencing was CD4+ or CD8+ T cells sorted from blood, taken in a trial of the OX40 agonist ivuxolimab. The clonotype comes from an adult with an advanced solid tumor such as melanoma, head and neck, liver or kidney cancer.

The CDR3 coding sequence is TGCGCCAGCAGTGAAAAGGGGCGGATAGGGCAGTATTTT. This encodes CASSEKGRIGQYF. The chain is built from TRBV10-1 and TRBJ2-3, with a possible D match to TRBD1 (5 bases). This CDR3 contains 13 residues. Germline V gene sequence: CDR1 WNHNN, CDR2 SYGVQD (reference sequence). V dropped 3 bases and J dropped 11 bases, with 15 bases sitting between them.